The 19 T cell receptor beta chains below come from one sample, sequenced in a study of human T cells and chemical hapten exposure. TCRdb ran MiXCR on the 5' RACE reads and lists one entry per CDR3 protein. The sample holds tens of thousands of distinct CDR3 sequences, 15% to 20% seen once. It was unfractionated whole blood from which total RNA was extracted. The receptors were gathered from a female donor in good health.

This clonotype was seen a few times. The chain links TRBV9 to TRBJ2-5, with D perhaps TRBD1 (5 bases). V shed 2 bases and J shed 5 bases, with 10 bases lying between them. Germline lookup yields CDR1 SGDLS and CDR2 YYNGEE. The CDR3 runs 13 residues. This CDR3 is CASSVGLSETQYF. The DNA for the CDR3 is TGTGCCAGCAGCGTGGGGCTTTCGGAGACCCAGTACTTC.

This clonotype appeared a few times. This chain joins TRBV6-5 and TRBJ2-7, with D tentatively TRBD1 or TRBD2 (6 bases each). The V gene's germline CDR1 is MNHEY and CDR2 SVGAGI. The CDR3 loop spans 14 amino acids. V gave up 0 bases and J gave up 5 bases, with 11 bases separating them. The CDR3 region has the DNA TGTGCCAGCAGTTACTCGGAGGGGGGTAACGAGCAGTACTTC. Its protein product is CASSYSEGGNEQYF.

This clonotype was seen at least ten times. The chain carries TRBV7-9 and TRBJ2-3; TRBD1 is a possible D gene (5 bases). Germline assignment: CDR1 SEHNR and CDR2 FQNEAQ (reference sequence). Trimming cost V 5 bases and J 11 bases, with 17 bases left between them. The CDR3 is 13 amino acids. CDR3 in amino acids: CASSPDTKTLQYF. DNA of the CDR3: TGTGCCAGCAGCCCGGACACGAAGACTTTGCAGTATTTT.

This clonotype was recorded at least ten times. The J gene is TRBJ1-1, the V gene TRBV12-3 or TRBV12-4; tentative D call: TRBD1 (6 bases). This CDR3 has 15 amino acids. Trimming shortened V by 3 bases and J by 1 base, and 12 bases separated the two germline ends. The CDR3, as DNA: TGTGCCAGCAGTTTCCTTGGACAGCCGAACACTGAAGCTTTCTTT. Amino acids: CASSFLGQPNTEAFF.

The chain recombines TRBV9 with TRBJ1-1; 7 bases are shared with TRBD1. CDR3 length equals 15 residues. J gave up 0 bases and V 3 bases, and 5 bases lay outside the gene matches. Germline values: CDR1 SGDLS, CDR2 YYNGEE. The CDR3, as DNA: TGTGCCAGCAGCGGGGGGACAGTTATGAACACTGAAGCTTTCTTT. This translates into CASSGGTVMNTEAFF. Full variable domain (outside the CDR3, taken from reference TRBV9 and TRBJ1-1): DSGVTQTPKHLITATGQRVTLRCSPRSGDLSVYWYQQSLDQGLQFLIQYYNGEERAKGNILERFSAQQFPDLHSELNLSSLELGDSALYFCASSGGTVMNTEAFFGQGTRLTVV.

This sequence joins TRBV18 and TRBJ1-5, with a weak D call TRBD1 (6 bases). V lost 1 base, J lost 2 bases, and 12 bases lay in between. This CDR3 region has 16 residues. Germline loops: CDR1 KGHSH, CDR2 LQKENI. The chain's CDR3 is CASSPLPGVGNQPQHF. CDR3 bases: TGTGCCAGCTCACCACTTCCAGGGGTGGGCAATCAGCCCCAGCATTTT.

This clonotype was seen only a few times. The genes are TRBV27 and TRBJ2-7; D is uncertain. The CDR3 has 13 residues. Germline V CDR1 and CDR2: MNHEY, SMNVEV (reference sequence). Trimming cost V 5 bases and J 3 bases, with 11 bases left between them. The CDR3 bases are TGTGCCAGCAGTGCACACCTAGTCTACGAGCAGTACTTC. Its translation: CASSAHLVYEQYF.

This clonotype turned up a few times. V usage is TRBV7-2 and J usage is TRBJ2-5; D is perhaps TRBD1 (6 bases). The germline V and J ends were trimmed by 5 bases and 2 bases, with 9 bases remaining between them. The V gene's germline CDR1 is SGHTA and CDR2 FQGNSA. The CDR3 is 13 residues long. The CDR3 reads CASSPGAQETQYF. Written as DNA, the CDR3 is TGTGCCAGCAGCCCAGGGGCGCAAGAGACCCAGTACTTC.

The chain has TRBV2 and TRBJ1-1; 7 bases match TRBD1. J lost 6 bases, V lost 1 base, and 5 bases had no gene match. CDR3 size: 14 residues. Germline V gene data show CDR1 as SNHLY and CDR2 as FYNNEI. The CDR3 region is CASSEVRGGSEAFF. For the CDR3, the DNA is TGTGCCAGCAGTGAAGTTCGAGGGGGCTCTGAAGCTTTCTTT.

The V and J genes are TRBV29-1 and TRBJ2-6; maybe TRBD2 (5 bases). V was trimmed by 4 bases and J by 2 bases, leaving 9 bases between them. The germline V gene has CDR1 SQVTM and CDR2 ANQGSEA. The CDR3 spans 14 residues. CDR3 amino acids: CSVGAGAGANVLTF. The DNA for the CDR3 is TGCAGCGTTGGCGCCGGGGCTGGGGCCAACGTCCTGACTTTC. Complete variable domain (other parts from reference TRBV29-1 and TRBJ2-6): SAVISQKPSRDICQRGTSLTIQCQVDSQVTMMFWYRQQPGQSLTLIATANQGSEATYESGFVIDKFPISRPNLTFSTLTVSNMSPEDSSIYLCSVGAGAGANVLTFGAGSRLTVL.

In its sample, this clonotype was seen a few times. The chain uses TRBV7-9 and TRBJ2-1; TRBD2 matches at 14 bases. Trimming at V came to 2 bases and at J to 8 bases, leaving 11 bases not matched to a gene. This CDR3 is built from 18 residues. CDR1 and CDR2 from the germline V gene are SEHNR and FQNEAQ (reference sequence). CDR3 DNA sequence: TGTGCCAGCAGCTTATTGGGGACTAGCGGGGGCCCCGTCGATGAGCAGTTCTTC. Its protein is CASSLLGTSGGPVDEQFF.

The CDR3 DNA sequence: TGTGCCAGCAGCGTAGAGATGAACACTGAAGCTTTCTTT. Its protein product is CASSVEMNTEAFF. This rearrangement joins TRBV9 to TRBJ1-1; no firm D call. The germline V gene encodes CDR1 SGDLS and CDR2 YYNGEE. Trimming removed 0 bases from V and 0 bases from J, with 3 bases in between. The CDR3 runs to 13 residues.

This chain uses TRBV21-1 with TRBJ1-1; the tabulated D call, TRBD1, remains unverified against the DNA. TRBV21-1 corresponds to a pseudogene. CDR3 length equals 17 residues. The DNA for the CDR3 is TGTGCCAGCAGCAAAGCGAGGGACAGGGACCCCAACACTGAAGCTTTCTTT. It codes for CASSKARDRDPNTEAFF.

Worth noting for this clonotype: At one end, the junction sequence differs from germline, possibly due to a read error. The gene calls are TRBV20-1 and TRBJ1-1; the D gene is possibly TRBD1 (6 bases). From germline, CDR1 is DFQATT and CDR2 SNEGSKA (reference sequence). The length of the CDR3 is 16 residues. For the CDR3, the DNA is TGCAGTGGTAGAGATCAAGTCACAGGGATGAACACTGAAGCTTTCTTT. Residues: CSGRDQVTGMNTEAFF.

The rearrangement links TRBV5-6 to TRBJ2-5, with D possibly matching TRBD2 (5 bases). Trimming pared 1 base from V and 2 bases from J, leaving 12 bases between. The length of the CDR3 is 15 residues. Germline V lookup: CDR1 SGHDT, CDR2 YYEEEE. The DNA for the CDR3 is TGTGCCAGCAGCTTGTCAAGCGGCCTACAAGAGACCCAGTACTTC. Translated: CASSLSSGLQETQYF. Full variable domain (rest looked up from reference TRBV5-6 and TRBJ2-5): DAGVTQSPTHLIKTRGQQVTLRCSPKSGHDTVSWYQQALGQGPQFIFQYYEEEERQRGNFPDRFSGHQFPNYSSELNVNALLLGDSALYLCASSLSSGLQETQYFGPGTRLLVL.

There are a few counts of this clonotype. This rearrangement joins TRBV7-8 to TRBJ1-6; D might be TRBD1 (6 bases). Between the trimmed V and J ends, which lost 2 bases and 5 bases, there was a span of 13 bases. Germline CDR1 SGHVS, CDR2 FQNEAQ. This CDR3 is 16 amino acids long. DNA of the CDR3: TGTGCCAGCAGCTTACGGACCAGGGGCCATAATTCACCCCTCCACTTT. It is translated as CASSLRTRGHNSPLHF.

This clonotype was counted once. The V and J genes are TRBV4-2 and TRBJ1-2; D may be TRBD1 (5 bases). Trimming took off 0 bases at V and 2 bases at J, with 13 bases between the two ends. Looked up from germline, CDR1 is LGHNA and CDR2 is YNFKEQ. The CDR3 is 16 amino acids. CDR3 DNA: TGTGCCAGCAGCCAAGATAGTTCAGGGACGAACTATGGCTACACCTTC. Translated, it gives CASSQDSSGTNYGYTF.

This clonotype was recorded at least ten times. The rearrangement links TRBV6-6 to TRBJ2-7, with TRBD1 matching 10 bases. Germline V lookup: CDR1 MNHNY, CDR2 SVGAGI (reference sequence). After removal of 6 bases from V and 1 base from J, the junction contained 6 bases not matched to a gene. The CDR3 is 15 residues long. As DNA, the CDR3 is TGTGCCAGCAGCCTCGACAGGGGGCCATCCTACGAGCAGTACTTC. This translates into CASSLDRGPSYEQYF.

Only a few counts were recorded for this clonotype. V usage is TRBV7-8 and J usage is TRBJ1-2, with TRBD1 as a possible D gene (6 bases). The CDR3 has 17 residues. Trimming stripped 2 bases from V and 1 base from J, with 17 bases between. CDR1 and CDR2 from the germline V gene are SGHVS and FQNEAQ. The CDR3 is CASSLTTGSPVNYGYTF. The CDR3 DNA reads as TGTGCCAGCAGCTTAACAACAGGGTCCCCCGTTAACTATGGCTACACCTTC.